This TCR beta chain was retrieved from a study of blood T cell repertoires in COVID-19. Study-level background: Acute and convalescent COVID-19 samples came from the United States, Italy and Spain. In each case, the material was cDNA or gDNA derived from T cells, B-cell-depleted T cells, or PBMCs.

Generated by immunoSEQ multiplex PCR, the TCRdb table keeps only in-frame clones and is missing some. The sample includes roughly 180,000 clones, around 81% of them seen just once. V dropped 0 bases and J dropped 4 bases, with 9 bases sitting between them. This CDR3 is 14 amino acids long. Per germline, CDR1 MGHRA and CDR2 YSYEKL. Sequencing input: peripheral blood. The receptor was derived from a woman aged 40 to 50 with COVID-19, enrolled during active disease. The chain carries TRBV4-1 and TRBJ1-2; no definite D call. The CDR3 DNA reads as TGCGCCAGCAGCCAAGATTCGAGGATCTATGGCTACACCTTC. Protein product: CASSQDSRIYGYTF.